The 29 T cell receptor beta chains below all came from one sample that was sequenced in a study of cytomegalovirus exposure and HLA in healthy donors. TCRdb's table, derived via immunoSEQ multiplex PCR, lists solely in-frame clones and lacks some. This table has about 200,000 clones, over 75% appearing once. Sequencing was carried out using PBMCs. The source of these receptors is a woman younger than 30 in good health and CMV-seropositive.

The table lists this clone with a few counts. Different DNA sequences within this sample yield the same CDR3. The genes are TRBV4-1 and TRBJ1-5; D remains ambiguous. The V gene's germline CDR1 is MGHRA and CDR2 YSYEKL. V lost 4 bases and J lost 0, with 4 bases in between. This CDR3 spans 13 amino acids. The CDR3 loop reads CASSLYSNQPQHF. The CDR3 coding sequence is TGCGCCAGCAGCCTTTATAGCAATCAGCCCCAGCATTTT.

V gene TRBV30 combines with J gene TRBJ2-1; 10 nucleotides line up with TRBD1. The V gene end was trimmed by 8 bases and the J gene end by 2 bases; junction bases not matched to a gene: 6. This CDR3 comprises 14 residues. Germline CDR1 GTSNPN, CDR2 SVGIG (reference sequence). CDR3 in DNA: TGTGCCGGGTCGACAGGGGGCCCCTACAATGAGCAGTTCTTC. This translates into CAGSTGGPYNEQFF.

To note about this clone: The identical CDR3 is also encoded by other nucleotide sequences in the sample. The chain has TRBV9 and TRBJ1-2; tentatively, D is TRBD1 (5 bases). The germline gives CDR1 SGDLS, CDR2 YYNGEE. The CDR3 runs 12 residues. V was shortened by 2 bases and J by 7 bases, with 9 bases between the two germline ends. The CDR3 protein is CASSVAGGGYTF. As DNA, the CDR3 is TGTGCCAGCAGCGTGGCCGGGGGTGGCTACACCTTC.

This rearrangement joins TRBV28 to TRBJ2-2; a possible D gene is TRBD2 (5 bases). This CDR3 is built from 13 residues. CDR1 and CDR2 from the germline V gene are MDHEN and SYDVKM. The CDR3 nucleotides read TGTGCAAGCCTGGAGGAGAACACCGGGGAGCTGTTTTTT. Protein product: CASLEENTGELFF.

To note about this clone: At the DNA level, this CDR3 is encoded by other sequences in the same sample as well. The chain carries TRBV28 and TRBJ1-1; D uncertain. CDR3 size: 14 residues. The germline V and J ends were trimmed by 8 bases and 1 base, with 14 bases remaining between them. Germline loops: CDR1 MDHEN, CDR2 SYDVKM. The CDR3: CASSRTGGNTEAFF. CDR3 in DNA: TGTGCCAGCTCTCGAACTGGCGGGAACACTGAAGCTTTCTTT.

The chain joins TRBV19 to TRBJ1-4; D unclear. This CDR3 is built from 14 residues. Germline CDR1 is LNHDA and CDR2 is SQIVND (reference sequence). V was pared by 7 bases and J by 7 bases, with 16 bases between. CDR3 nucleotides: TGTGCCAGTAACCTCAGGTCAGGAGGTGAAAAACTGTTTTTT. It translates to CASNLRSGGEKLFF.

Note on this clone: Other DNA variants within this sample encode the same CDR3. The chain joins TRBV9 to TRBJ1-1; no clear D. CDR3 length: 13 amino acids. Deletions cut 2 bases from V and 1 base from J, with 6 bases between. Germline lookup yields CDR1 SGDLS and CDR2 YYNGEE. CDR3 DNA: TGTGCCAGCAGCGTTCGAGGGAACACTGAAGCTTTCTTT. This codes for CASSVRGNTEAFF. The entire variable domain, with the rest obtained from reference TRBV9 and TRBJ1-1, is as follows: DSGVTQTPKHLITATGQRVTLRCSPRSGDLSVYWYQQSLDQGLQFLIQYYNGEERAKGNILERFSAQQFPDLHSELNLSSLELGDSALYFCASSVRGNTEAFFGQGTRLTVV.

The count of this clone is one. DNA of the CDR3: TGTGCCAGCAGCGTTACAGGTTACAATGAGCAGTTCTTC. This codes for CASSVTGYNEQFF. The V call is TRBV11-3, the J call TRBJ2-1; a possible D gene is TRBD1 (5 bases). The germline V gene has CDR1 SGHNT and CDR2 YENEEA. There are 13 residues in the CDR3. Trimming removed 5 bases from V and 4 bases from J, with 9 bases in between. The full variable domain, in which reference TRBV11-3 and TRBJ2-1 provide the parts outside the CDR3, is EAGVVQSPRYKIIEKKQPVAFWCNPISGHNTLYWYLQNLGQGPELLIRYENEEAVDDSQLPKDRFSAERLKGVDSTLKIQPAELGDSAVYLCASSVTGYNEQFFGPGTRLTVL.

The chain employs TRBV30 and TRBJ2-2, with a weak D call TRBD2 (5 bases). Between the trimmed V and J ends, which lost 2 bases and 7 bases, there was a span of 17 bases. The CDR3 has 15 residues. Germline V gene data show CDR1 as GTSNPN and CDR2 as SVGIG (reference sequence). In DNA form, the CDR3 reads TGTGCCTGGAGTCCAGGCACTAGATTGCTCGGGGAGCTGTTTTTT. It specifies CAWSPGTRLLGELFF. The full variable domain, its missing parts supplied by reference TRBV30 and TRBJ2-2, is SQTIHQWPATLVQPVGSPLSLECTVEGTSNPNLYWYRQAAGRGLQLLFYSVGIGQISSEVPQNLSASRPQDRQFILSSKKLLLSDSGFYLCAWSPGTRLLGELFFGEGSRLTVL.

This clone was counted a few times. The chain combines TRBV4-1 with TRBJ2-7; D ambiguous. The CDR3 loop spans 11 amino acids. Germline V gives CDR1 MGHRA, CDR2 YSYEKL. V was pared by 1 base and J by 13 bases, with 11 bases between. CDR3 nucleotides: TGCGCCAGCAGCCAAGGGCGAGAGCGATACTTC. The encoded protein is CASSQGRERYF.

The rearrangement links TRBV19 to TRBJ2-2, with D possibly being TRBD2 (6 bases). Per germline, CDR1 LNHDA and CDR2 SQIVND (reference sequence). The CDR3 contains 14 residues. V lost 6 bases and J lost 3, with 11 bases in between. CDR3: CASSRDSYTGELFF. CDR3 DNA sequence: TGTGCCAGTAGCCGGGACTCTTACACCGGGGAGCTGTTTTTT.

The chain carries TRBV4-2 and TRBJ2-1; 11 positions agree with TRBD2. Looked up from germline, CDR1 is LGHNA and CDR2 is YNFKEQ. The V segment lost 4 bases and the J segment 0 bases; nucleotides outside the gene matches: 11. CDR3 size: 19 residues. The CDR3 protein is CASSRNSGRVGGSYNEQFF. The DNA for the CDR3 is TGTGCCAGCAGCCGCAATAGCGGGAGGGTCGGTGGCTCCTACAATGAGCAGTTCTTC.

By sample fraction, this clone is medium-sized. This chain joins TRBV9 and TRBJ1-1, with 8 bases fitting TRBD1. The germline V gene has CDR1 SGDLS and CDR2 YYNGEE. The V segment lost 4 bases and the J segment 1 base; nucleotides outside the gene matches: 9. The CDR3 length is 16 residues. CDR3 amino acids: CASSRQGARKNTEAFF. CDR3 bases: TGTGCCAGCAGCCGCCAGGGGGCGCGTAAGAACACTGAAGCTTTCTTT.

The chain recombines TRBV30 with TRBJ2-5; unclear D gene. Germline V gives CDR1 GTSNPN, CDR2 SVGIG (reference sequence). The CDR3 has 12 amino acids. Trimming left V 3 bases short and J 2 bases short, with 7 bases between. The CDR3 reads CAWSREQETQYF. CDR3 coding DNA: TGTGCCTGGAGCCGAGAACAAGAGACCCAGTACTTC.

The chain has TRBV5-1 and TRBJ2-3, with D tentatively TRBD2 (6 bases). The CDR3 is 15 residues long. V lost 2 bases, J lost 0 bases, and 10 bases lay in between. CDR1 is SGHRS, CDR2 YFSETQ, per germline. This CDR3 reads CASSLPGASTDTQYF. CDR3 in DNA: TGCGCCAGCAGCTTACCGGGAGCTAGCACAGATACGCAGTATTTT.

This chain joins TRBV30 and TRBJ2-7; 8 nucleotides align to TRBD1. Germline lookup yields CDR1 GTSNPN and CDR2 SVGIG (reference sequence). This CDR3 is built from 13 residues. The V and J ends lost 5 bases and 2 bases, in that order; junction bases with no gene match: 5. DNA of the CDR3: TGTGCCTGGCCAGGACAGGGAACCTACGAGCAGTACTTC. Its protein product is CAWPGQGTYEQYF.

This chain connects TRBV27 to TRBJ2-1, with 10 nucleotides matching TRBD2. The CDR3 has 16 amino acids. The trim removed 3 bases at V and 0 bases at J, leaving 2 bases unmatched. The germline gives CDR1 MNHEY, CDR2 SMNVEV (reference sequence). The CDR3 region is CASSFRLAGSYNEQFF. The CDR3 nucleotides are TGTGCCAGCAGTTTCAGACTAGCGGGCTCCTACAATGAGCAGTTCTTC.

The rearrangement joins TRBV28 to TRBJ1-2; D is unclear. Germline loops: CDR1 MDHEN, CDR2 SYDVKM. The CDR3 spans 16 residues. Trimming pared 2 bases from V and 4 bases from J, leaving 17 bases between. CDR3 amino acids: CASSLRPGPFFYGYTF. The CDR3 DNA follows: TGTGCCAGCAGTTTACGGCCAGGTCCTTTTTTCTATGGCTACACCTTC.

The rearrangement uses TRBV4-1 and TRBJ2-7, with 8 bases aligning to TRBD1. The CDR3 has 16 residues. Unmatched junction bases numbered 7, after V lost 0 bases and J lost 3 bases. Germline CDR1 MGHRA, CDR2 YSYEKL. The CDR3 loop reads CASSQEKPGGRYEQYF. CDR3 bases: TGCGCCAGCAGCCAAGAAAAGCCAGGGGGCCGCTACGAGCAGTACTTC.

V is TRBV9 and J is TRBJ2-7, with 8 nucleotides matching TRBD2. The CDR3 is 14 residues long. The V gene's germline CDR1 is SGDLS and CDR2 YYNGEE. V trimming: 2 bases; J trimming: 5 bases; junction bases outside the gene matches: 6. The DNA for the CDR3 is TGTGCCAGCAGCGTGGGACTAGAGTCCAACGAGCAGTACTTC. Residues: CASSVGLESNEQYF.

The chain has TRBV30 and TRBJ2-1, with 10 nucleotides matching TRBD2. The CDR3 runs to 13 residues. V shed 6 bases and J 9 bases; nucleotides not matched to a gene: 8. Looked up from germline, CDR1 is GTSNPN and CDR2 is SVGIG (reference sequence). In DNA, the CDR3 is TGTGCCTGTACTAGCGGGGATTCTCTTGAGCAGTTCTTC. This translates into CACTSGDSLEQFF.

The chain combines TRBV28 with TRBJ2-7; 9 bases align to TRBD2. The V and J ends lost 5 bases and 5 bases, in that order; junction bases with no gene match: 4. CDR3 length: 13 amino acids. Germline lookup yields CDR1 MDHEN and CDR2 SYDVKM. The CDR3 DNA is TGTGCCAGCAGTCCGGGACTAGCCGACGAGCAGTACTTC. It translates to CASSPGLADEQYF. Full variable domain (missing parts from reference TRBV28 and TRBJ2-7): DVKVTQSSRYLVKRTGEKVFLECVQDMDHENMFWYRQDPGLGLRLIYFSYDVKMKEKGDIPEGYSVSREKKERFSLILESASTNQTSMYLCASSPGLADEQYFGPGTRLTVT.

This chain connects TRBV5-5 to TRBJ2-1; 7 nucleotides agree with TRBD2. V shed 0 bases, J shed 5 bases, and the junction held 5 bases outside the gene matches. Germline V gives CDR1 SGHKS, CDR2 YYEKEE (reference sequence). This CDR3 has 15 amino acids. In DNA form, the CDR3 reads TGTGCCAGCAGCTTGGGGACTAGGGACCACAATGAGCAGTTCTTC. As protein: CASSLGTRDHNEQFF.

This chain connects TRBV18 to TRBJ1-2; D unresolved. V was shortened by 3 bases and J by 7 bases, with 12 bases between the two germline ends. The length of the CDR3 is 13 residues. Germline V gene data show CDR1 as KGHSH and CDR2 as LQKENI. In DNA, the CDR3 is TGTGCCAGCTCACCCAGGTCAGGCCCTGGCTACACCTTC. It codes for CASSPRSGPGYTF.

The chain joins TRBV2 to TRBJ1-1; no firm D call. The CDR3 contains 14 residues. V was pared by 3 bases and J by 2 bases, with 10 bases between. CDR1 is SNHLY and CDR2 is FYNNEI in the germline V gene. The DNA of the CDR3 is TGTGCCAGCAGTGACGGGGTACTAAACACTGAAGCTTTCTTT. This encodes CASSDGVLNTEAFF.

The chain has TRBV10-3 and TRBJ1-1; D remains ambiguous. This CDR3 region has 14 residues. Trimming left V 2 bases short and J 4 bases short, with 11 bases between. Germline V gene lookup returns CDR1 ENHRY and CDR2 SYGVKD. CDR3 sequence reads: CAISETLSGTEAFF. The CDR3 DNA is TGTGCCATCAGTGAGACACTAAGCGGCACTGAAGCTTTCTTT.

This sequence joins TRBV27 and TRBJ1-1; TRBD1 aligns across 9 bases. Unmatched junction bases numbered 16, after V lost 5 bases and J lost 6 bases. The germline V gene has CDR1 MNHEY and CDR2 SMNVEV (reference sequence). The CDR3 runs 17 residues. CDR3: CASSPTPPTGGRAEAFF. CDR3 DNA sequence: TGTGCCAGCAGTCCGACACCCCCGACAGGGGGAAGGGCTGAAGCTTTCTTT.

The chain recombines TRBV4-1 with TRBJ2-1; 8 bases align to TRBD2. The CDR3 extends over 16 amino acids. Germline trimming cut 0 bases from V and 3 bases from J; bases unmatched to any gene: 4. Germline V lookup: CDR1 MGHRA, CDR2 YSYEKL. The CDR3 loop is CASSQDYSGSYNEQFF. The CDR3 nucleotides read TGCGCCAGCAGCCAAGACTACAGCGGGAGCTACAATGAGCAGTTCTTC.

The V gene is TRBV18, the J gene TRBJ2-7; TRBD2 matches at 11 bases. Germline CDR1 KGHSH, CDR2 LQKENI. The CDR3 length is 16 residues. Losses at the gene ends were 6 bases for V and 1 base for J; bases not matched to a gene: 8. CDR3 protein: CASSRSTSGSSYEQYF. The CDR3 DNA follows: TGTGCCAGCTCGCGTTCTACTAGCGGGAGTTCCTACGAGCAGTACTTC. Filled out from reference TRBV18 and TRBJ2-7, the complete variable domain reads NAGVMQNPRHLVRRRGQEARLRCSPMKGHSHVYWYRQLPEEGLKFMVYLQKENIIDESGMPKERFSAEFPKEGPSILRIQQVVRGDSAAYFCASSRSTSGSSYEQYFGPGTRLTVT.